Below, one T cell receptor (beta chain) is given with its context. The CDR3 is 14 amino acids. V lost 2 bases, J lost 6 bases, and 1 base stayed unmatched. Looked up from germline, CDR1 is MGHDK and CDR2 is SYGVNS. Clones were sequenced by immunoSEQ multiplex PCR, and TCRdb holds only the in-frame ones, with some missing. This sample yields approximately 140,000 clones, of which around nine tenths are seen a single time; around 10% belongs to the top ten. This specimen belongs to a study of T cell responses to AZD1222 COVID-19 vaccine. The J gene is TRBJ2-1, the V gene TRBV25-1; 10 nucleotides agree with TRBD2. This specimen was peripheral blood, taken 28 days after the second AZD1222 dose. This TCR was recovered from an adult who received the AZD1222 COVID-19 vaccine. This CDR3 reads CASSESGRGNEQFF. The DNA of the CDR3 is TGTGCCAGCAGTGAAAGCGGGAGGGGCAATGAGCAGTTCTTC.